The 11 T cell receptor beta chains below come from one sample, sequenced in a study of OX40 agonist ivuxolimab in advanced cancers. Libraries were constructed by the immunoSEQ multiplex PCR assay. Here the immuneACCESS table is served through TCRdb, limited to in-frame sequences with V and J called. Missing clones are a known gap in these copies; in checked studies unresolved V genes cover under half, and the rest lacks a known reason. This sample comprises some 87,000 clones, 94% of them detected only once. The leading ten clones occupy approximately 11% of the sample. The sequenced sample was CD4+ or CD8+ T cells sorted from blood, obtained in a trial of the OX40 agonist ivuxolimab. These receptors were taken from an adult with an advanced solid tumor such as melanoma, head and neck, liver or kidney cancer.

The rearrangement uses TRBV9 and TRBJ2-5; no clear D gene. The CDR3 loop spans 12 amino acids. V lost 4 bases to trimming and J lost 5 bases, with 9 bases between them. Germline V gene lookup returns CDR1 SGDLS and CDR2 YYNGEE. DNA of the CDR3: TGTGCCAGCAGCACCCTGGGGGAGACCCAGTACTTC. Residues: CASSTLGETQYF.

The chain links TRBV30 to TRBJ2-7, with D possibly matching TRBD1 (6 bases). The CDR3 totals 14 residues. Germline V gene sequence: CDR1 GTSNPN, CDR2 SVGIG (reference sequence). Trimming took 2 bases from V and 7 from J, leaving 18 bases between them. The CDR3 spells CAWSTTTSGEEQYF. The CDR3 bases are TGTGCCTGGAGTACCACAACATCAGGGGAAGAGCAGTACTTC.

This chain joins TRBV7-6 and TRBJ2-7; 8 nucleotides line up with TRBD1. This CDR3 has 16 residues. Germline V gene sequence: CDR1 SGHVS, CDR2 FNYEAQ. J was trimmed by 2 bases and V by 5 bases; bases with no gene match: 11. CDR3 loop: CASSPGGRGLAYEQYF. The CDR3 DNA reads as TGTGCCAGCAGCCCCGGGGGCAGGGGGCTAGCCTACGAGCAGTACTTC.

The chain is built from TRBV27 and TRBJ2-3; D is perhaps TRBD1 (5 bases). Trimming left V 7 bases short and J 4 bases short, with 15 bases between. The V gene's germline CDR1 is MNHEY and CDR2 SMNVEV (reference sequence). The CDR3 length is 14 residues. The CDR3 sequence: CASTWGLGSDTQYF. CDR3 DNA: TGTGCCAGCACATGGGGCCTGGGTTCAGATACGCAGTATTTT.

V is TRBV23-1 and J is TRBJ1-1; D call uncertain. TRBV23-1 is an ORF, and what it does is uncertain. The length of the CDR3 is 13 residues. V was shortened by 2 bases and J by 7 bases, with 11 bases between the two germline ends. The CDR3 DNA is TGCGCCAGCAGTCAAGACTGTGATGGTGAAGCTTTCTTT. Its translation: CASSQDCDGEAFF.

This clone has only one observation. This chain connects TRBV27 to TRBJ2-6; no clear D. V was cut by 1 base and J by 4 bases, with 5 bases left in between. Per the germline V gene, CDR1 is MNHEY and CDR2 is SMNVEV (reference sequence). The CDR3 sequence is 14 residues long. The DNA of the CDR3 is TGTGCCAGCAGTTTATATGGGGGGGCCAACGTCCTGACTTTC. Protein product: CASSLYGGANVLTF. The full variable domain, its missing parts supplied by reference TRBV27 and TRBJ2-6, is EAQVTQNPRYLITVTGKKLTVTCSQNMNHEYMSWYRQDPGLGLRQIYYSMNVEVTDKGDVPEGYKVSRKEKRNFPLILESPSPNQTSLYFCASSLYGGANVLTFGAGSRLTVL.

Here the CDR3 reads CASSVAGSGANVLTF. The CDR3 DNA reads TGTGCCAGCAGCGTAGCGGGCTCTGGGGCCAACGTCCTGACTTTC. The gene calls are TRBV9 and TRBJ2-6, with D uncertain. This CDR3 spans 15 amino acids. Germline-derived CDR1 and CDR2 are SGDLS and YYNGEE. V was cut by 0 bases and J by 0 bases, with 4 bases left in between.

The V gene is TRBV5-6, the J gene TRBJ1-1, with unresolved D. The germline V gene encodes CDR1 SGHDT and CDR2 YYEEEE. The CDR3 is 15 amino acids. Trimming pared 1 base from V and 0 bases from J, leaving 10 bases between. This CDR3 reads CASSLSGALNTEAFF. DNA of the CDR3: TGTGCCAGCAGCTTGAGCGGTGCCCTGAACACTGAAGCTTTCTTT.

CDR3 residues: CASSGRDRDTGELFF. As DNA, the CDR3 is TGTGCCAGCAGCGGCCGGGACAGGGACACCGGGGAGCTGTTTTTT. This chain connects TRBV9 to TRBJ2-2, with 9 positions matching TRBD1. V gave up 3 bases and J gave up 3 bases; unmatched junction bases: 3. Germline CDR1 is SGDLS and CDR2 is YYNGEE. This CDR3 spans 15 amino acids.

J is TRBJ1-4 and V is TRBV4-3; D is possibly TRBD1 (5 bases). V shed 3 bases and J shed 7 bases, with 18 bases lying between them. The CDR3 has 16 amino acids. Germline V gives CDR1 LGHNA, CDR2 YSLEER. CDR3: CASSQSRQRISEKLFF. CDR3 nucleotide sequence: TGCGCCAGCAGCCAGTCCCGACAGCGTATATCTGAAAAACTGTTTTTT.

The rearrangement uses TRBV9 and TRBJ2-1, with D maybe TRBD1 (6 bases). Germline CDR1 SGDLS, CDR2 YYNGEE. CDR3 length: 14 amino acids. V gave up 4 bases and J gave up 9 bases, with 17 bases separating them. CDR3 sequence (DNA): TGTGCCAGCAGCCCCGAGGGGACAACTTTTGAGCAGTTCTTC. Amino acid sequence: CASSPEGTTFEQFF.